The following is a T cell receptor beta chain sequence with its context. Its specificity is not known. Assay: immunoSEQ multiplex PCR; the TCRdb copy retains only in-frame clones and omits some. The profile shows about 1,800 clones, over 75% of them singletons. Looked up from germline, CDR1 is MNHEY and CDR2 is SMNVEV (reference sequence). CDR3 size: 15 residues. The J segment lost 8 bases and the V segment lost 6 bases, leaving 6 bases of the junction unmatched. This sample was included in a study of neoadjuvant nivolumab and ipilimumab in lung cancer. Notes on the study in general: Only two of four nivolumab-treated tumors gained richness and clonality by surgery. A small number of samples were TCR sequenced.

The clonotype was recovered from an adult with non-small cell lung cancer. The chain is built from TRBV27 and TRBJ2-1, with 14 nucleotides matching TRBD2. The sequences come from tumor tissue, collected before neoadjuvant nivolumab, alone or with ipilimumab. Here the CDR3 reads CASRATSGRAHEQFF. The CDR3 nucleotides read TGTGCCAGCAGGGCGACTAGCGGGAGGGCGCATGAGCAGTTCTTC.